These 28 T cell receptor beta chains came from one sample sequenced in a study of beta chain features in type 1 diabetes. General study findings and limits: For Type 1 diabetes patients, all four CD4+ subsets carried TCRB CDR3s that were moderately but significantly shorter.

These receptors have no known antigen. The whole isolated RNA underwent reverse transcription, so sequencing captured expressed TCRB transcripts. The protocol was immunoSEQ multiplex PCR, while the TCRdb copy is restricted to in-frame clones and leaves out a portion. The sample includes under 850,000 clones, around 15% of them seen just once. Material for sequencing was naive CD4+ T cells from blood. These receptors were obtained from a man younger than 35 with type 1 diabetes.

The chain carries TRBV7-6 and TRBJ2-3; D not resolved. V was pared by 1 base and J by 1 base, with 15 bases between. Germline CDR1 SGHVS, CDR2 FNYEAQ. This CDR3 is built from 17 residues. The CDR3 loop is CASSLVGGGTGTDTQYF. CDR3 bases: TGTGCCAGCAGCTTAGTGGGCGGCGGCACCGGCACAGATACGCAGTATTTT.

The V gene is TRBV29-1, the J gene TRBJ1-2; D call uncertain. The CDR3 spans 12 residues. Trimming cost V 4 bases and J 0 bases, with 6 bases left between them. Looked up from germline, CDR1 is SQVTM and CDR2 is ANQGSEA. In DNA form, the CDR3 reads TGCAGCGTTGGGGATCCTAACTATGGCTACACCTTC. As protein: CSVGDPNYGYTF.

In nucleotides, the CDR3 is TGTGCCAGTAGACAGGGGCCCTACAATGAGCAGTTCTTC. Protein sequence: CASRQGPYNEQFF. This chain uses TRBV19 with TRBJ2-1; 7 nucleotides match TRBD1. This CDR3 spans 13 amino acids. With V trimmed by 6 bases and J by 2 bases, 1 base remained unmatched. Germline values: CDR1 LNHDA, CDR2 SQIVND (reference sequence).

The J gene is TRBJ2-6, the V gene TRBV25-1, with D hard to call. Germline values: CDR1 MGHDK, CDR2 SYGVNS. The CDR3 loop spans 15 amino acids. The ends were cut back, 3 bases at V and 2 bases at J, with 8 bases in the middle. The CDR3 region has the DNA TGTGCCAGCAGTGATCTGCGGACTGGGGCCAACGTCCTGACTTTC. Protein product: CASSDLRTGANVLTF.

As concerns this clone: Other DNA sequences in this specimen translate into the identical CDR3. CDR3 region: CAWTGRNTEAFF. In DNA, the CDR3 is TGTGCCTGGACAGGGAGAAACACTGAAGCTTTCTTT. This rearrangement joins TRBV30 to TRBJ1-1; maybe TRBD1 (5 bases). The CDR3 covers 12 residues. The germline CDR1 and CDR2 sequences are GTSNPN and SVGIG (reference sequence). Trimming cost V 4 bases and J 2 bases, with 8 bases left between them.

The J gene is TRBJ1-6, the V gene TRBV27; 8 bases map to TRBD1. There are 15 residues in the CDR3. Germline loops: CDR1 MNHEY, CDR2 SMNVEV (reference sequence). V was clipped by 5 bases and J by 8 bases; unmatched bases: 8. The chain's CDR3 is CASSRTGWVDSPLHF. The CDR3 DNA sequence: TGTGCCAGCAGTCGGACAGGGTGGGTGGATTCACCCCTCCACTTT.

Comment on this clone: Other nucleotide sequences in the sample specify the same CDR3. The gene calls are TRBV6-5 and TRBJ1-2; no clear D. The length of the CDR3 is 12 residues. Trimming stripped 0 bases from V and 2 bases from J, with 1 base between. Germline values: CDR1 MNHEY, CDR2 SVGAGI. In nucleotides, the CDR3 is TGTGCCAGCAGTTACTCCAACTATGGCTACACCTTC. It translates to CASSYSNYGYTF.

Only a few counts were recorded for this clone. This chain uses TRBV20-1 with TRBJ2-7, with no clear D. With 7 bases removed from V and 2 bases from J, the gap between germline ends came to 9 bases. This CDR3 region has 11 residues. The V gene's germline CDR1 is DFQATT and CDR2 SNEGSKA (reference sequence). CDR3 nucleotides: TGCAGTGGCGCCTGGGCCTACGAGCAGTACTTC. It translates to CSGAWAYEQYF.

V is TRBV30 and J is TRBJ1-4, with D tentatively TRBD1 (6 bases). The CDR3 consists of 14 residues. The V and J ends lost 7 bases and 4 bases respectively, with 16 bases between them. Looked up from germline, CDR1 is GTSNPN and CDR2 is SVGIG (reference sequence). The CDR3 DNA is TGTGCCTCGGGTTCAGGGACACTTAATGAAAAACTGTTTTTT. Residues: CASGSGTLNEKLFF.

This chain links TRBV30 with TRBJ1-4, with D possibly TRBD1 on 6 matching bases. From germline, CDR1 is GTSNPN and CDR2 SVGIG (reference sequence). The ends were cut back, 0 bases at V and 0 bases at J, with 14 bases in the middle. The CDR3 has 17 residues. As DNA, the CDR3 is TGTGCCTGGAGTGTAGGATCGGACAGCACAACTAATGAAAAACTGTTTTTT. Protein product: CAWSVGSDSTTNEKLFF.

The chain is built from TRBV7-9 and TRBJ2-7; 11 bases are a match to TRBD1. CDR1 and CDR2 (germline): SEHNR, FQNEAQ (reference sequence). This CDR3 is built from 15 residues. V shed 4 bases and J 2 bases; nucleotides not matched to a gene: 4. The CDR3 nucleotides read TGTGCCAGCAGCTCGGACAGGGGGCGAACCTACGAGCAGTACTTC. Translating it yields CASSSDRGRTYEQYF.

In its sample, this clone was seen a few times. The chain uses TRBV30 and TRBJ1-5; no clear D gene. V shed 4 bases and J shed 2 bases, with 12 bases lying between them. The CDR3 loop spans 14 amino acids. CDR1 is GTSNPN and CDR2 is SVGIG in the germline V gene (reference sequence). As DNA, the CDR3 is TGTGCCTGGACGTTCGGCCAGGGCAATCAGCCCCAGCATTTT. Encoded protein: CAWTFGQGNQPQHF.

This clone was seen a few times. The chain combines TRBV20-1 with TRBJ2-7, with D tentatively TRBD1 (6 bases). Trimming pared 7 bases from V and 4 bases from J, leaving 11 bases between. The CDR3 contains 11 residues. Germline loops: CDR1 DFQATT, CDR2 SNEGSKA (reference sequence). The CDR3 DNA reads TGCAGTGTCGGACAGTCTTACGAGCAGTACTTC. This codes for CSVGQSYEQYF.

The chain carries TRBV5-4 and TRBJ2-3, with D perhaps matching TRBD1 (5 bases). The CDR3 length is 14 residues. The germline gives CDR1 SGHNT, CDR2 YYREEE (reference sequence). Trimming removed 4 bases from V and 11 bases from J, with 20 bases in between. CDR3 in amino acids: CASSPETAGHMQYF. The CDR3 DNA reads TGTGCCAGCAGCCCGGAAACCGCAGGGCACATGCAGTATTTT. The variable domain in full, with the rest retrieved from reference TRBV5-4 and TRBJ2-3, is ETGVTQSPTHLIKTRGQQVTLRCSSQSGHNTVSWYQQALGQGPQFIFQYYREEENGRGNFPPRFSGLQFPNYSSELNVNALELDDSALYLCASSPETAGHMQYFGPGTRLTVL.

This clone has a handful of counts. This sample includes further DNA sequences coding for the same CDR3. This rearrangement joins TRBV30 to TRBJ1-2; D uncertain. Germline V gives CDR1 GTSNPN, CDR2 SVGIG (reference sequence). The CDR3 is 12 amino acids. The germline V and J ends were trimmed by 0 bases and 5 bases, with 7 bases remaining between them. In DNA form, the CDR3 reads TGTGCCTGGAGTGTCGGTCAGTATGGCTACACCTTC. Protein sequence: CAWSVGQYGYTF.

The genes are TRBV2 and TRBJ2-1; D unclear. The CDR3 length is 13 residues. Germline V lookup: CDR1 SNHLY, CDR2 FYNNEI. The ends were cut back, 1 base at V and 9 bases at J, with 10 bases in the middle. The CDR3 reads CASSEDWSGEQFF. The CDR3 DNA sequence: TGTGCCAGCAGTGAAGATTGGTCGGGTGAGCAGTTCTTC.

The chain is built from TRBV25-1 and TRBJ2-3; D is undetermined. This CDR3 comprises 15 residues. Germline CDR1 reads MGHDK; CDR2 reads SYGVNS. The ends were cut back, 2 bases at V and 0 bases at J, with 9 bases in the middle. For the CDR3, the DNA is TGTGCCAGCAGTGAAGGCGGTTCCAGCACAGATACGCAGTATTTT. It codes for CASSEGGSSTDTQYF.

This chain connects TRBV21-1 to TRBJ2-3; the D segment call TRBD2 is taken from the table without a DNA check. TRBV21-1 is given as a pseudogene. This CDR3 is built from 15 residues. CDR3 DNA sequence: TGTGCCAGCAGCCCCCCGGGGGACTGCACAGATACGCAGTATTTT. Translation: CASSPPGDCTDTQYF.

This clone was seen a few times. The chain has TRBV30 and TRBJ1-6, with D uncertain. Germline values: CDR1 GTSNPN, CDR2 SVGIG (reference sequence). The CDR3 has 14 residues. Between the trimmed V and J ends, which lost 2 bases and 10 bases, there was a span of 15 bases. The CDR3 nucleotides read TGTGCCTGGAGTCTACAGACTGAAGGATCACCCCTCCACTTT. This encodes CAWSLQTEGSPLHF. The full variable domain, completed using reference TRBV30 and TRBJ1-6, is SQTIHQWPATLVQPVGSPLSLECTVEGTSNPNLYWYRQAAGRGLQLLFYSVGIGQISSEVPQNLSASRPQDRQFILSSKKLLLSDSGFYLCAWSLQTEGSPLHFGNGTRLTVT.

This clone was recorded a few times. DNA for the CDR3: TGTGCCAGCAGTGCCTCCGGACAGGTGTTTTTT. It encodes CASSASGQVFF. This chain joins TRBV28 and TRBJ2-2, with TRBD1 identical over 7 bases. The CDR3 is 11 residues long. Germline V CDR1 and CDR2: MDHEN, SYDVKM. The J segment lost 15 bases and the V segment lost 5 bases, leaving 6 bases of the junction unmatched.

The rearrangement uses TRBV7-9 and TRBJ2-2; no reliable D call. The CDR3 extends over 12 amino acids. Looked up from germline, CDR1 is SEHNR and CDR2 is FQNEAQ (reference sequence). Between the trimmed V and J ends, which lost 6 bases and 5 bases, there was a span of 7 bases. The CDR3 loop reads CASRSATGELFF. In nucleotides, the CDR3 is TGTGCCAGCAGATCAGCGACCGGGGAGCTGTTTTTT.

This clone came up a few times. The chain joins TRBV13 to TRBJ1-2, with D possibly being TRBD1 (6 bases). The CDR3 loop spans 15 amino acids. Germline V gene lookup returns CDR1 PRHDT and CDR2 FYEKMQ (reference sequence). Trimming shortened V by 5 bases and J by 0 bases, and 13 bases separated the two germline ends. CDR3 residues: CASSLRTVPNYGYTF. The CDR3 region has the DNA TGTGCCAGCAGCCTCAGGACAGTTCCTAACTATGGCTACACCTTC. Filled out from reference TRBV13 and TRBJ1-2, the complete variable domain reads AAGVIQSPRHLIKEKRETATLKCYPIPRHDTVYWYQQGPGQDPQFLISFYEKMQSDKGSIPDRFSAQQFSDYHSELNMSSLELGDSALYFCASSLRTVPNYGYTFGSGTRLTVV.

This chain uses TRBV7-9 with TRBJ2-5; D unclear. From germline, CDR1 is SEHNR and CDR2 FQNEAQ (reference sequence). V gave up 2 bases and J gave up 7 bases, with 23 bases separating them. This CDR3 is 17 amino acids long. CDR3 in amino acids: CASSLSPGGEFLVTQYF. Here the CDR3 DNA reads TGTGCCAGCAGCTTATCCCCGGGTGGGGAATTCCTTGTGACCCAGTACTTC.

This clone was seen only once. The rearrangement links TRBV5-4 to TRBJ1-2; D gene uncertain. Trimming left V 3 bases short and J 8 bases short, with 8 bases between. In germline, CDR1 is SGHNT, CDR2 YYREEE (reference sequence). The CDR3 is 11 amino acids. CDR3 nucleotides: TGTGCCAGCAGCTCCTCATGGGGCTACACCTTC. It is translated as CASSSSWGYTF.

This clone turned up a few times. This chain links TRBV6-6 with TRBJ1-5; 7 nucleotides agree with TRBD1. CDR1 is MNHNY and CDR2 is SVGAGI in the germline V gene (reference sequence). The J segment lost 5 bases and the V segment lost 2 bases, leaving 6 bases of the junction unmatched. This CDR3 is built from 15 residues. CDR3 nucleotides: TGTGCCAGCAGTTACGGGGGTCAGGGGGATCAGCCCCAGCATTTT. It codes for CASSYGGQGDQPQHF.

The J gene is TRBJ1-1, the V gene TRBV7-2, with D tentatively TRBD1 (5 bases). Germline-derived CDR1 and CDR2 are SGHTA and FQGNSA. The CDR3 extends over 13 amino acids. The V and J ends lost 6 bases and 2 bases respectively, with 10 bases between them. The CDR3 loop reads CASRGVGNTEAFF. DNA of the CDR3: TGTGCCAGCAGAGGGGTGGGAAACACTGAAGCTTTCTTT.

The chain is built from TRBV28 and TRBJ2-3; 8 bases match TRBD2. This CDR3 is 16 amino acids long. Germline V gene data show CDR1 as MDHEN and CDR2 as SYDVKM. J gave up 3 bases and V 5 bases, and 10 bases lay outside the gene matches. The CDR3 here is CASSPRTSSSTDTQYF. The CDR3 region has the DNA TGTGCCAGCAGTCCTCGGACTAGCAGTTCGACAGATACGCAGTATTTT.

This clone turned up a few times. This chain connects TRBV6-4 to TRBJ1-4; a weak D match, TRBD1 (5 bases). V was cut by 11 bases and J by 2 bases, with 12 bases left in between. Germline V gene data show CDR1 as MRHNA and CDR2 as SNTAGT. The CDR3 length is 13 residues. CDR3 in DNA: TGTGCCGGAACCGGGACGACTAATGAAAAACTGTTTTTT. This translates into CAGTGTTNEKLFF.